This is a list of T cell receptor beta chains from one sample in a study of tumor-infiltrating lymphocytes in primary liver carcinoma. TCRdb re-called the multiplex PCR reads through MiXCR, storing one row per CDR3 protein. The sample consists of approximately 300,000 distinct CDR3 sequences, about 62% of them appearing once. The sample consisted of peripheral blood. The receptors stem from a man between 35 and 55 years old with primary liver carcinoma and hepatitis B virus infection. The CDR3 runs from the conserved cysteine through the conserved F or W. The D gene is left open where the match is weak. Only some rows state a clone size, as once, few, many or a class for expanded clones.

cdr3_length,clone_size,j_call,v_call,d_call,cdr3_aa,cdr3_nt
15,.,TRBJ2-1,TRBV28,TRBD1,CASSLDRASYNEQFF,TGTGCCAGCTCCCTAGACAGGGCATCCTACAATGAGCAGTTCTTC
11,.,TRBJ2-4,TRBV5-4,.,CASSLENILYF,TGTGCCAGCAGCTTGGAAAACATTCTGTACTTC
14,.,TRBJ2-1,TRBV4-1,.,CASSRVEVWNEQFF,TGCGCCAGCAGCCGAGTTGAGGTGTGGAATGAGCAGTTCTTT
16,once,TRBJ2-3,TRBV6-5,TRBD1,CASSRTNGTGSDTQYF,TGTGCCAGCAGTCGAACTAACGGGACAGGGTCAGATACGCAGTATTTT
14,many,TRBJ2-5,TRBV4-1,.,CASSLSGEQETQYF,TGCGCCAGCAGCCTCTCTGGGGAACAAGAGACCCAGTACTTC
13,few,TRBJ1-1,TRBV9,.,CASSVQSYTEAFF,TGTGCCAGCAGCGTGCAGAGCTACACTGAAGCTTTCTTT
15,few,TRBJ1-5,TRBV28,.,CASSLSVTGNQPQHF,TGTGCCAGCAGTTTAAGTGTCACGGGCAATCAGCCCCAGCATTTT
14,.,TRBJ2-1,TRBV29-1,TRBD1,CSVEDQGVKYQQFF,TGCAGCGTTGAGGATCAGGGGGTAAAATATCAGCAGTTCTTC
15,.,TRBJ1-5,TRBV12-3/TRBV12-4,.,CAGREGTHANQPKHF,TGTGCCGGCAGGGAAGGGACCCATGCCAATCAGCCCAAGCATTTT
13,once,TRBJ2-1,TRBV5-5,.,CASSLWESDEHFF,TGTGCCAGCAGCTTGTGGGAGTCTGATGAGCACTTCTTC
15,.,TRBJ2-7,TRBV6-2/TRBV6-3,.,CASTSNGRYNYEQYF,TGTGCCAGCACAAGTAACGGGAGATACAACTACGAGCAGTACTTC
14,.,TRBJ2-5,TRBV30,TRBD1,CAWSAPDRGKTQYF,TGTGCCTGGAGTGCTCCGGACAGGGGGAAGACCCAGTACTTC
13,.,TRBJ2-1,TRBV25-1,TRBD1,CASRDRVDNEQFF,TGTGCCAGCAGGGACAGGGTGGACAATGAGCAGTTCTTC
14,.,TRBJ2-3,TRBV6-2/TRBV6-3,.,CASTLRGDNQPQYF,TGTGCCAGCACCCTCAGGGGTGACAATCAGCCCCAGTATTTT
19,.,TRBJ2-3,TRBV6-2/TRBV6-3,TRBD2,CASSSMTSGRQGGTDTRYF,TGTGCCAGCAGTTCGATGACTAGCGGGAGACAGGGTGGCACAGATACGCGGTATTTT
14,.,TRBJ1-4,TRBV10-2,.,CASRRRGESEKLFF,TGCGCCAGCAGGAGACGGGGGGAGAGCGAAAAACTGTTTTTT
15,many,TRBJ2-7,TRBV12-3/TRBV12-4,TRBD2,CASSFRGTSGYEQYF,TGTGCCAGCAGTTTCCGAGGGACTAGCGGCTACGAGCAGTACTTC
14,.,TRBJ1-6,TRBV29-1,.,CSAKLGYKDSPLYF,TGCAGCGCAAAGCTAGGGTACAAGGATTCACCCCTCTACTTT
13,few,TRBJ1-1,TRBV5-4,.,CASSLRPEGEAFF,TGTGCCAGCAGCTTGCGCCCTGAGGGTGAAGCTTTCTTT
13,.,TRBJ1-5,TRBV11-2,.,CASSLNRYQPQHF,TGTGCCAGCAGCTTAAATAGATATCAGCCCCAGCATTTT
16,.,TRBJ2-3,TRBV20-1,TRBD2,CSASALLAGVKDTQYF,TGCAGTGCTAGTGCCCTACTAGCGGGAGTTAAAGATACGCAGTATTTT
14,few,TRBJ2-1,TRBV5-8,.,CASSHRGSYNEQFF,TGTGCCAGCAGTCACAGAGGCTCCTACAATGAGCAGTTCTTC
11,few,TRBJ1-1,TRBV30,.,CAWSVNTEAFF,TGTGCCTGGAGTGTGAACACTGAAGCTTTCTTT
14,.,TRBJ1-5,TRBV11-2,.,CASSPDCYNQPQHF,TGTGCCAGCAGCCCGGACTGCTACAATCAACCCCAGCATTTT
15,few,TRBJ1-3,TRBV28,.,CASSSGPNSGNTIYF,TGTGCCAGCAGTTCGGGTCCGAACTCTGGAAACACCATATATTTT
13,many,TRBJ2-7,TRBV6-1,.,CATSGTVAYEQYF,TGTGCCACATCCGGGACTGTAGCCTACGAGCAGTACTTC
15,.,TRBJ2-7,TRBV29-1,.,CSVQLWEQKTDKQYF,TGCAGCGTTCAGCTCTGGGAGCAGAAAACGGACAAGCAGTACTTC
14,many,TRBJ1-2,TRBV5-6,TRBD1,CASSGEQGYYGYTF,TGTGCCAGCAGCGGGGAACAGGGGTACTATGGCTACACCTTC
13,.,TRBJ2-7,TRBV20-1,.,CSARDFVLYEQYF,TGCAGTGCTAGAGATTTTGTACTCTACGAGCAGTACTTC
14,.,TRBJ2-7,TRBV11-2,.,CANSLVSQVYEQYF,TGTGCCAACAGCTTAGTAAGTCAGGTCTACGAACAGTACTTC
16,.,TRBJ2-2,TRBV5-4,TRBD2,CASSPTGLAGVGELFF,TGTGCCAGCAGCCCAACGGGACTAGCGGGAGTCGGGGAGCTGTTTTTT
15,.,TRBJ2-3,TRBV11-2,.,CASTPSDASTDTQYF,TGTGCCAGCACTCCCAGCGATGCTAGCACGGATACACAGTATTTT
15,once,TRBJ2-5,TRBV5-1,.,CASRPGAQNQEIQYF,TGCGCCAGTAGGCCGGGGGCGCAAAACCAAGAGATCCAGTACTTC
14,.,TRBJ2-7,TRBV4-1,.,CVSSPGSDSYEQYF,TGCGTCAGCAGCCCAGGCAGTGACTCCTACGAGCAGTACTTC
16,.,TRBJ2-2,TRBV5-1,.,CASSLMDVANTGELLF,TGCGCCAGCAGCCTAATGGACGTCGCGAACACCGGGGAGCTGTTATTT
15,.,TRBJ2-1,TRBV30,TRBD2,CAWSVQAGAYNEQFF,TGTGCCTGGAGTGTACAAGCGGGAGCCTACAATGAGCAGTTCTTC
15,few,TRBJ2-7,TRBV6-2/TRBV6-3,.,CASRSRDISFFEQYF,TGTGCCAGCAGATCCCGGGACATCTCTTTCTTTGAGCAGTACTTC
16,.,TRBJ2-4,TRBV29-1,.,CSVVTLSRLAKNIQYF,TGCAGCGTTGTTACTCTAAGCCGGCTAGCCAAAAACATTCAGTACTTC
14,.,TRBJ2-5,TRBV6-5,.,CASSHYGVYETQYF,TGTGCCAGCAGTCACTACGGGGTCTATGAGACCCAGTACTTC
17,.,TRBJ2-2,TRBV5-6,.,CASSRAEAEVITGELFF,TGTGCCAGCAGTCGCGCAGAGGCGGAAGTTATTACCGGGGAGCTGTTTTTT
15,.,TRBJ2-3,TRBV6-5,.,CASSLTRDSTDTQYF,TGTGCCAGCAGCCTGACTCGCGATAGCACAGATACGCAATATTTT
14,.,TRBJ1-5,TRBV29-1,TRBD1,CSVQNRGPFQPQHF,TGCAGCGTGCAGAACAGGGGACCGTTTCAGCCCCAGCATTTT
13,.,TRBJ1-4,TRBV10-3,.,CAIRPMGNEKLFF,TGCGCCATCAGGCCTATGGGGAATGAAAAACTGTTTTTT
15,many,TRBJ2-1,TRBV5-6,.,CASSSGEASYNEQFF,TGTGCCAGCAGCTCCGGGGAGGCCTCCTACAATGAGCAGTTCTTC
16,.,TRBJ2-4,TRBV28,TRBD1,CASSAERGLTKNIQYF,TGTGCCAGCAGTGCTGAGAGGGGGCTAACCAAAAATATTCAGTACTTC
15,once,TRBJ2-3,TRBV6-1,.,CASSGTKGYADTQYF,TGTGCCAGCAGTGGGACCAAGGGATATGCAGATACGCAGTATTTT
15,few,TRBJ2-7,TRBV6-1,.,CASSNRDTNPYEQYF,TGTGCCAGCAGCAACCGGGACACAAATCCCTACGAGCAGTACTTC
15,once,TRBJ2-7,TRBV5-1,TRBD1,CASSRMGQGNYEQYF,TGCGCCAGCAGTAGGATGGGACAGGGGAACTACGAGCAGTACTTC
15,.,TRBJ2-6,TRBV29-1,.,CSVAQGRSGANVLTF,TGCAGCGTCGCACAGGGTAGGTCCGGGGCCAACGTCCTGACTTTC
14,.,TRBJ2-7,TRBV10-3,.,CAISRPGGTYEQYF,TGTGCCATCTCTAGACCCGGAGGGACCTACGAGCAGTACTTC
14,many,TRBJ2-7,TRBV5-1,TRBD2,CASSHSGSSYEQYF,TGCGCCAGCAGCCATAGCGGGAGCAGCTACGAGCAGTACTTC
14,.,TRBJ2-7,TRBV5-1,TRBD1,CARGRGTGKDEQYF,TGCGCCAGAGGAAGAGGGACAGGGAAGGACGAGCAGTACTTC
13,.,TRBJ2-7,TRBV30,.,CAWTPRERREQYF,TGTGCCTGGACCCCCAGGGAAAGGCGGGAGCAGTACTTC